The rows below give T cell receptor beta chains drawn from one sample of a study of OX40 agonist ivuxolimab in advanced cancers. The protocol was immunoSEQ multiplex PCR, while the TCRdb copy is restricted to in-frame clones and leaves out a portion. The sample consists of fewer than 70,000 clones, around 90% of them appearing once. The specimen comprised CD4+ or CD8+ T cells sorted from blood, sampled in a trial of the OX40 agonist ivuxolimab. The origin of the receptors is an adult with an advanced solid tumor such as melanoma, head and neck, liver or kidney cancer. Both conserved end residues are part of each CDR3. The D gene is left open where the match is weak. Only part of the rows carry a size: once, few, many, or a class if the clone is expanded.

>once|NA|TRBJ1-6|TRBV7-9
CASSLESPNSPLHF
TGTGCCAGCAGCTTAGAGAGCCCCAATTCACCCCTCCACTTT
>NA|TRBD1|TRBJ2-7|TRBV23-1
CASSQFKTYSGTGPYEQYF
TGCGCCAGCAGTCAATTCAAAACTTATTCCGGGACAGGGCCCTACGAGCAGTACTTC
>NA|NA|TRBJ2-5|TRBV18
CASSPEPRETQYF
TGTGCCAGCTCACCAGAACCTAGAGAGACCCAGTACTTC
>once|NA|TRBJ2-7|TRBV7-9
CASSFRATYEQYF
TGTGCCAGCAGCTTTAGAGCTACCTACGAGCAGTACTTC
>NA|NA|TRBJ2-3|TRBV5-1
CASSLIADRRTDTQYF
TGCGCCAGCAGCTTAATTGCGGACAGACGCACAGATACGCAGTATTTT
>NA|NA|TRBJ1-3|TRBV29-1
CSVGLTGNTIYF
TGCAGCGTGGGGTTAACTGGAAACACCATATATTTT
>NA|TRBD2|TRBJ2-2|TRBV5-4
CASSSGLAGSGELFF
TGTGCCAGCAGTTCCGGACTAGCGGGATCCGGGGAGCTGTTTTTT
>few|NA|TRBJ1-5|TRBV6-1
CASSPRPPREGPQHF
TGTGCCAGCAGTCCGCGCCCGCCCAGGGAGGGGCCCCAGCATTTT
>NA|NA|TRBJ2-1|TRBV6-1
CASTKGPDNEQFF
TGTGCCAGTACTAAGGGACCGGACAATGAGCAGTTCTTC
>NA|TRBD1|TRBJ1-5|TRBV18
CASSSLTDRVF
TGTGCCAGCTCTTCTCTCACGGACAGGGTATTT
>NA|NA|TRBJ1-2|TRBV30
CAWSPDNTYGYTF
TGTGCCTGGAGTCCGGACAACACCTATGGCTACACCTTC